This entry features one TCR beta chain sequence. Its antigen remains undetermined. No much larger clone exists at a distance of one base, and base qualities are not known. The immunoSEQ Assay, a bias-controlled multiplex PCR, was used to amplify TCRbeta CDR3 regions from genomic DNA. Under the source paper's analysis protocol: Within the assay, amplification of reference gene primers was used to estimate how many nucleated cells each sample contained. Sequence reads were collapsed and filtered to measure the absolute abundance of every unique TCRbeta CDR3 rearrangement. For each sample, productive Simpson clonality was calculated as the square root of Simpson's diversity index over productive rearrangements. Held by TCRdb, this immuneACCESS table contains in-frame sequences only and omits some clones. Under half of the omission traces to an unresolved V gene where checked; the cause of the rest is unknown. The V and J calls and clone size are taken from that table; D and trimming were inferred from the DNA. A total of 80,000 to 130,000 clones appear in this sample, just under 95% of them only once. 5.7% of the sample rests with the top ten.

This entry comes from a study of blood T cell repertoires in COVID-19 (TCRdb year 2020). About the full investigation: Samples from collaborators originated in the United States, Italy and Spain and spanned both the acute and convalescent phases of COVID-19. A de-identified subject ID, COVID-19 status, age in years and sex were almost always included in the sample metadata. The prospective study material was composed of cDNA or gDNA derived from T cells, B-cell-depleted T cells, or PBMCs. The samples were drawn from the first 160 participants of the ongoing ImmuneRACE study and from over 950 subjects provided by 6 global collaborators. The dataset comprised deeply sampled blood TCRbeta repertoires from subjects exposed to, actively infected with, or recovered from COVID-19. A freely available public database, intended as a resource for researchers studying the immune response to SARS-CoV-2, is where the repertoires were released. Where HLA class I and class II types were available, the types were taken from metadata supplied by the sample provider, not from assay-based typing.

Reading from cysteine to phenylalanine, the CDR3 counts 18 amino acids. Only CDR3 DNA remains: 54 bases, in frame from the first base. The trim is 1 base for V and 3 bases for J, with a gap of 16 bases between the germline ends. The germline V gene specifies MDHEN as CDR1 and SYDVKM as CDR2. Whole blood was collected in K2EDTA tubes by collaborating institutions according to the institutions' own protocols. For TCRbeta analysis, collaborators shipped samples in one of three forms: frozen whole blood, isolated PBMCs, or DNA extracted from either of those sample types. What the work shows at the level of the full study, not this receptor alone: The amount of clinical and demographic metadata varied by source and participant and was provided uncurated.

This clonotype was obtained from a man in his 70s with acute or convalescent COVID-19. The rearranged segments are TRBV28 and TRBJ2-6; a confident D gene designation cannot be given. The sample comprised peripheral blood. Read as DNA, the sequence is TGTGCCAGCAGTTTATTCCGTGACAATTCTCTTGGGGCCAACGTCCTGACTTTC. It translates to CASSLFRDNSLGANVLTF.